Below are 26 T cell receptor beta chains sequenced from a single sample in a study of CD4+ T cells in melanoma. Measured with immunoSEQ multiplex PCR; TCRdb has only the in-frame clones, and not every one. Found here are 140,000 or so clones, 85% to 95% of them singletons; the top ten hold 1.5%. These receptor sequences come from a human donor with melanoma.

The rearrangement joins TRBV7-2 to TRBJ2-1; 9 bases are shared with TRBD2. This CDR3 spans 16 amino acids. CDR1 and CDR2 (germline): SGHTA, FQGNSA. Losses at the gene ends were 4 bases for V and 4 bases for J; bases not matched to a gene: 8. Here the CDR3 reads CASSSALAGAYNEQFF. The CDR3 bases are TGTGCCAGCAGCTCGGCTTTAGCGGGGGCGTACAATGAGCAGTTCTTC.

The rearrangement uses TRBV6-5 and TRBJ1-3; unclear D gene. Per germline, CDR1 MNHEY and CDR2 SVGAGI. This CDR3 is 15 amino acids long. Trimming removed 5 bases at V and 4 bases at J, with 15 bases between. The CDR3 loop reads CASSRELSPGNTIYF. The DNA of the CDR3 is TGTGCCAGCAGTAGGGAGTTAAGCCCGGGAAACACCATATATTTT.

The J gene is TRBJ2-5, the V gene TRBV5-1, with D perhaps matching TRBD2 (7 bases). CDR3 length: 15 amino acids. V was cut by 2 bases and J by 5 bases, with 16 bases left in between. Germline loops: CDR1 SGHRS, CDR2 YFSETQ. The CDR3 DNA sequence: TGCGCCAGCAGCTTCGTCGGGGGGCAGGGGGAGACCCAGTACTTC. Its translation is CASSFVGGQGETQYF. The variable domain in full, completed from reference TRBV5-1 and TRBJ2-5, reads KAGVTQTPRYLIKTRGQQVTLSCSPISGHRSVSWYQQTPGQGLQFLFEYFSETQRNKGNFPGRFSGRQFSNSRSEMNVSTLELGDSALYLCASSFVGGQGETQYFGPGTRLLVL.

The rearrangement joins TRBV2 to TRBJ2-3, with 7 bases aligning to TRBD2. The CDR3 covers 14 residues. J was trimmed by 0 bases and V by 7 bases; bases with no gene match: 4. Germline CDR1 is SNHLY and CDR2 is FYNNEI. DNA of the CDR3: TGTGCCAGCAAGACTAGCCCCAGCACAGATACGCAGTATTTT. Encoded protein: CASKTSPSTDTQYF.

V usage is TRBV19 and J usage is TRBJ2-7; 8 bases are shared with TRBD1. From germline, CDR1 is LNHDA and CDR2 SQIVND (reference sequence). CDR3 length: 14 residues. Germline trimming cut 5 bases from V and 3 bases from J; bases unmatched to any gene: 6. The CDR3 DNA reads TGTGCCAGTAGTCCCGGGACAGGAGGCTACGAGCAGTACTTC. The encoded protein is CASSPGTGGYEQYF.

In DNA, the CDR3 is TGTGCCAGCAGTTGGGGGCTCGAAAACATTCAGTACTTC. Its translation: CASSWGLENIQYF. The chain is built from TRBV27 and TRBJ2-4, with a tentative D call TRBD1 (6 bases). The CDR3 extends over 13 amino acids. Germline values: CDR1 MNHEY, CDR2 SMNVEV (reference sequence). Trimming left V 4 bases short and J 5 bases short, with 9 bases between.

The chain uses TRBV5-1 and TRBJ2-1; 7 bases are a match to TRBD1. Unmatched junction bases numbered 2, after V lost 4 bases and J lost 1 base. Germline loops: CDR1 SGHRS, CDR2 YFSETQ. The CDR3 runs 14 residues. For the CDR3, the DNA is TGCGCCAGCAGCCTGGGACAGTCCTACAATGAGCAGTTCTTC. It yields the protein CASSLGQSYNEQFF.

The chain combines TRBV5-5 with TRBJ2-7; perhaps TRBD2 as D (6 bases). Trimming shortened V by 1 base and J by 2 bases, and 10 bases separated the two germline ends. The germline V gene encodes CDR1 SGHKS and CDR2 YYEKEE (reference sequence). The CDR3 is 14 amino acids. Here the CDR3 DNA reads TGTGCCAGCAGCTTGCCGGGACTGACCTACGAGCAGTACTTC. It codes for CASSLPGLTYEQYF.

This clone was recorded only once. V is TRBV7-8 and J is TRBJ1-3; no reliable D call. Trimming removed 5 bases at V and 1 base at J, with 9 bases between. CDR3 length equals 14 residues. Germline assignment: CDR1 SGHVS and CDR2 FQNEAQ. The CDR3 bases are TGTGCCAGCAGCCCGATCAGATCTGGAAACACCATATATTTT. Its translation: CASSPIRSGNTIYF.

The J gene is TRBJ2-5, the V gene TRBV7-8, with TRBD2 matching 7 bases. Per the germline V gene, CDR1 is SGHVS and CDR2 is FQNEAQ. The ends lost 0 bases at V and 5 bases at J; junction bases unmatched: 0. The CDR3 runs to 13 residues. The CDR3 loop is CASSLAGGETQYF. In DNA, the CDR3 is TGTGCCAGCAGCTTAGCCGGGGGGGAGACCCAGTACTTC.

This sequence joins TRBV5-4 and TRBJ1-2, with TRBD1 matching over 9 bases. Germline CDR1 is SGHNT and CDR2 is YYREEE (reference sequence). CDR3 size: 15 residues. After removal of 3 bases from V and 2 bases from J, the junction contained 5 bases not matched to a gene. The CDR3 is CASSSPGQGNYGYTF. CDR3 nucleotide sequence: TGTGCCAGCAGCTCCCCGGGACAGGGAAACTATGGCTACACCTTC.

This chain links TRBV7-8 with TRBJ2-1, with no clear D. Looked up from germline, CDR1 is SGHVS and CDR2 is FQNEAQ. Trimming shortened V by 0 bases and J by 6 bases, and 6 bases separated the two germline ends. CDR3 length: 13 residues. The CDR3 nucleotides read TGTGCCAGCAGCTTAGCGTGGGGCAATGAGCAGTTCTTC. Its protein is CASSLAWGNEQFF.

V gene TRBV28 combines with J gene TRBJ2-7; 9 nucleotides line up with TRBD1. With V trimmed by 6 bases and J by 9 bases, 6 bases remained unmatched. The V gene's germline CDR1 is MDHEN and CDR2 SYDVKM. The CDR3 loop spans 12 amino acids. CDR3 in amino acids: CASRLGQGGQYF. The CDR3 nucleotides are TGTGCCAGCAGACTGGGACAGGGCGGGCAGTACTTC.

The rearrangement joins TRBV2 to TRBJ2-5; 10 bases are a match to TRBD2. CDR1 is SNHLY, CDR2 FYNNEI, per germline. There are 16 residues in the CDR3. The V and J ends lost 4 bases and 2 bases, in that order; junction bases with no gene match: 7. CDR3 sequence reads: CASSGGLLAGQETQYF. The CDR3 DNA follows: TGTGCCAGCAGTGGGGGGTTACTAGCGGGGCAAGAGACCCAGTACTTC.

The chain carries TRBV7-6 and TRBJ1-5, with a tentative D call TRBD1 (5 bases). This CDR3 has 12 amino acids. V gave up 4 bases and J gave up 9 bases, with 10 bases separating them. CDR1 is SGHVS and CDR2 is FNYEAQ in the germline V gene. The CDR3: CASSSNQGPQHF. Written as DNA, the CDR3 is TGTGCCAGCAGCTCCAATCAGGGGCCCCAGCATTTT.

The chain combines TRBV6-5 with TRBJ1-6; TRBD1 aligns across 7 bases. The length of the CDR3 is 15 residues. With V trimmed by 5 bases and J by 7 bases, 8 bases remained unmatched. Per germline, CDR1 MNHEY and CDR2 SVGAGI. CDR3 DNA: TGTGCCAGCAGTAACCGACAGGGCTTCAATTCACCCCTCCACTTT. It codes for CASSNRQGFNSPLHF.

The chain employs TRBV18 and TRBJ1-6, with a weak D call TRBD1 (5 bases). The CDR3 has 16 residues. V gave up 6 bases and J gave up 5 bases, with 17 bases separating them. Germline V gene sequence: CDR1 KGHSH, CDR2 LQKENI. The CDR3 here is CASSKGLVRDNSPLHF. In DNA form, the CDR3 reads TGTGCCAGCTCCAAGGGGCTGGTCCGGGATAATTCACCCCTCCACTTT.

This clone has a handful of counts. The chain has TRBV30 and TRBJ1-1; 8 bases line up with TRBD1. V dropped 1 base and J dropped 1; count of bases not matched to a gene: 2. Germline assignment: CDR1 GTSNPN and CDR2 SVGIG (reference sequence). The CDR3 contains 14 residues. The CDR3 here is CAWSGTGRNTEAFF. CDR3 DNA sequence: TGTGCCTGGAGTGGGACAGGGAGGAACACTGAAGCTTTCTTT. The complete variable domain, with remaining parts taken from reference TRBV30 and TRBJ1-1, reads SQTIHQWPATLVQPVGSPLSLECTVEGTSNPNLYWYRQAAGRGLQLLFYSVGIGQISSEVPQNLSASRPQDRQFILSSKKLLLSDSGFYLCAWSGTGRNTEAFFGQGTRLTVV.

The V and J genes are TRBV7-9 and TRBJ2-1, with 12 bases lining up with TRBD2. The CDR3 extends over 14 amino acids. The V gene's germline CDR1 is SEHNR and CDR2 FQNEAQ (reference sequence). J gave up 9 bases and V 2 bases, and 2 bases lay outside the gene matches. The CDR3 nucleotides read TGTGCCAGCAGCTTACTAGCGGGGGGGAGTGAGCAGTTCTTC. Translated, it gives CASSLLAGGSEQFF. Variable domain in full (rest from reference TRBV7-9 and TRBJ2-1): DTGVSQNPRHKITKRGQNVTFRCDPISEHNRLYWYRQTLGQGPEFLTYFQNEAQLEKSRLLSDRFSAERPKGSFSTLEIQRTEQGDSAMYLCASSLLAGGSEQFFGPGTRLTVL.

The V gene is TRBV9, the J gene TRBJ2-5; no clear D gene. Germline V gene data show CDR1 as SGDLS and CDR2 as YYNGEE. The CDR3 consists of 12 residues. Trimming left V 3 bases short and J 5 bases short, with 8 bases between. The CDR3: CASSGDRETQYF. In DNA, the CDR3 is TGTGCCAGCAGCGGCGACCGGGAGACCCAGTACTTC.

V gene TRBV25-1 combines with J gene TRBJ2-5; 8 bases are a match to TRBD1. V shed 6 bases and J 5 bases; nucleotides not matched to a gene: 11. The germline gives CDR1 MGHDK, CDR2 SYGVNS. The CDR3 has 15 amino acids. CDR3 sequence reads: CASSALTGAGETQYF. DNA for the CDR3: TGTGCCAGCAGCGCCTTGACAGGGGCAGGCGAGACCCAGTACTTC.

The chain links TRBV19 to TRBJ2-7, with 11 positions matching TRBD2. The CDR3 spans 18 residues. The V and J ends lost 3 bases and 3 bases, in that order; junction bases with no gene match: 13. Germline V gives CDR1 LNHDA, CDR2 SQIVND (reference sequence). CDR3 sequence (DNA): TGTGCCAGTAGTATTCGAGCTAGCGGGGGGACCCCGCACTACGAGCAGTACTTC. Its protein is CASSIRASGGTPHYEQYF.

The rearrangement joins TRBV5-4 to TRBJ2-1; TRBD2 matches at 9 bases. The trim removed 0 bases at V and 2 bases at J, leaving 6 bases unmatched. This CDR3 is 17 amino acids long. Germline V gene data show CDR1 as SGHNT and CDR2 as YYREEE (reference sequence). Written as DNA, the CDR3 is TGTGCCAGCAGCTTGGCTCGCGGCGGGGGGGCCTACAATGAGCAGTTCTTC. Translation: CASSLARGGGAYNEQFF.

CDR3 DNA: TGTGCCAGCAGTGACCAGAGGGGGGGCGACACTGAAGCTTTCTTT. Translation gives CASSDQRGGDTEAFF. This rearrangement joins TRBV25-1 to TRBJ1-1, with D perhaps matching TRBD1 (6 bases). The CDR3 has 15 amino acids. V was trimmed by 3 bases and J by 3 bases, leaving 14 bases between them. Looked up from germline, CDR1 is MGHDK and CDR2 is SYGVNS.

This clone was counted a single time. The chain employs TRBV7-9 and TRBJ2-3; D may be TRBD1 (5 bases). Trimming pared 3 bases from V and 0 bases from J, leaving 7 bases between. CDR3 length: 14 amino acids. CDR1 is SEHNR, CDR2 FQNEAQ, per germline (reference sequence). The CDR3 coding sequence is TGTGCCAGCAGCTTTGACAGAAGCACAGATACGCAGTATTTT. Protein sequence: CASSFDRSTDTQYF. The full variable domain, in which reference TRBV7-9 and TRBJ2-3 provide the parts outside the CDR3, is DTGVSQNPRHKITKRGQNVTFRCDPISEHNRLYWYRQTLGQGPEFLTYFQNEAQLEKSRLLSDRFSAERPKGSFSTLEIQRTEQGDSAMYLCASSFDRSTDTQYFGPGTRLTVL.

CDR3 DNA: TGTGCCAGCAGTGATCAGGGCTCCTACAATGAGCAGTTCTTC. Protein sequence: CASSDQGSYNEQFF. This chain connects TRBV2 to TRBJ2-1; TRBD1 is a possible D gene (5 bases). V was shortened by 3 bases and J by 0 bases, with 6 bases between the two germline ends. Germline V gene data show CDR1 as SNHLY and CDR2 as FYNNEI. There are 14 residues in the CDR3.